A single sample gave rise to the 31 T cell receptor beta chains below, sequenced in a study of cytomegalovirus exposure and HLA in healthy donors. Clones were sequenced by immunoSEQ multiplex PCR, and TCRdb holds only the in-frame ones, with some missing. The table has approximately 120,000 clones, about 94% seen once. The sample taken for sequencing was PBMCs. The receptor source for this set is a woman aged 18-29 years in good health and CMV-seronegative.

The chain has TRBV2 and TRBJ2-7; perhaps TRBD2 as D (5 bases). The CDR3 spans 15 residues. Trimming shortened V by 3 bases and J by 3 bases, and 15 bases separated the two germline ends. Germline lookup yields CDR1 SNHLY and CDR2 FYNNEI. CDR3: CASSDAGALFYEQYF. Written as DNA, the CDR3 is TGTGCCAGCAGTGATGCGGGCGCTCTTTTCTACGAGCAGTACTTC.

The CDR3 nucleotides are TGTGCCAGCAGTTTAAGACGGGGAGGGACTGAAGCTTTCTTT. Translated, it gives CASSLRRGGTEAFF. This chain joins TRBV27 and TRBJ1-1; the D is unclear. V gave up 2 bases and J gave up 5 bases, with 12 bases separating them. CDR3 length: 14 amino acids. Germline CDR1 reads MNHEY; CDR2 reads SMNVEV (reference sequence).

The rearrangement links TRBV6-6 to TRBJ2-7; D is undetermined. From germline, CDR1 is MNHNY and CDR2 SVGAGI (reference sequence). The CDR3 runs to 14 residues. Trimming removed 0 bases at V and 0 bases at J, with 6 bases between. CDR3 protein: CASSYSRGSYEQYF. Written as DNA, the CDR3 is TGTGCCAGCAGTTACTCGAGAGGCTCCTACGAGCAGTACTTC.

This sequence joins TRBV19 and TRBJ1-1; D is undetermined. Germline-derived CDR1 and CDR2 are LNHDA and SQIVND (reference sequence). Between the trimmed V and J ends, which lost 3 bases and 7 bases, there was a span of 9 bases. The CDR3 has 12 amino acids. The CDR3 protein is CASSIPGIEAFF. The CDR3 DNA reads TGTGCCAGTAGTATTCCCGGGATTGAAGCTTTCTTT. Variable domain in full (rest from reference TRBV19 and TRBJ1-1): DGGITQSPKYLFRKEGQNVTLSCEQNLNHDAMYWYRQDPGQGLRLIYYSQIVNDFQKGDIAEGYSVSREKKESFPLTVTSAQKNPTAFYLCASSIPGIEAFFGQGTRLTVV.

The genes are TRBV6-5 and TRBJ1-4; tentatively, D is TRBD1 (5 bases). The germline V gene has CDR1 MNHEY and CDR2 SVGAGI. Trimming took off 6 bases at V and 7 bases at J, with 18 bases between the two ends. CDR3 length: 15 amino acids. This CDR3 is CASSQTRDSGEKLFF. The CDR3 bases are TGTGCCAGCAGCCAAACTCGGGACTCAGGTGAAAAACTGTTTTTT.

The chain is built from TRBV30 and TRBJ1-2; maybe TRBD1 (5 bases). The CDR3 runs to 16 residues. CDR1 and CDR2 from the germline V gene are GTSNPN and SVGIG (reference sequence). V lost 0 bases to trimming and J lost 1 base, with 15 bases between them. For the CDR3, the DNA is TGTGCCTGGAGTGTACGAGACAGCTTTTTTAACTATGGCTACACCTTC. Translated: CAWSVRDSFFNYGYTF. The full variable domain, rest sourced from reference TRBV30 and TRBJ1-2, is SQTIHQWPATLVQPVGSPLSLECTVEGTSNPNLYWYRQAAGRGLQLLFYSVGIGQISSEVPQNLSASRPQDRQFILSSKKLLLSDSGFYLCAWSVRDSFFNYGYTFGSGTRLTVV.

The genes are TRBV18 and TRBJ2-2; 9 nucleotides align to TRBD2. V lost 3 bases and J lost 5; bases outside the gene matches: 7. CDR3 size: 16 residues. CDR1 and CDR2 (germline): KGHSH, LQKENI. CDR3 in DNA: TGTGCCAGCTCACCGATAGCGGGGGAAAATACCGGGGAGCTGTTTTTT. Amino acids: CASSPIAGENTGELFF.

The chain employs TRBV30 and TRBJ1-1; 7 bases are a match to TRBD1. The CDR3 extends over 14 amino acids. V lost 4 bases to trimming and J lost 8 bases; unmatched junction nucleotides: 13. Germline V gives CDR1 GTSNPN, CDR2 SVGIG (reference sequence). CDR3 DNA sequence: TGTGCCTGGACCAATTACCGGGACAGCGCCGAAGCTTTCTTT. Encoded protein: CAWTNYRDSAEAFF.

This chain connects TRBV30 to TRBJ2-1; possibly TRBD2 for D (6 bases). This CDR3 contains 15 residues. V lost 5 bases to trimming and J lost 6 bases, with 20 bases between them. CDR1 is GTSNPN, CDR2 SVGIG, per germline (reference sequence). The CDR3 sequence: CAWHYPGEAGNEQFF. Written as DNA, the CDR3 is TGTGCCTGGCACTACCCCGGGGAAGCGGGCAATGAGCAGTTCTTC.

The rearrangement links TRBV9 to TRBJ2-1; D is ambiguous. This CDR3 comprises 11 residues. Deletions cut 3 bases from V and 11 bases from J, with 9 bases between. In germline, CDR1 is SGDLS, CDR2 YYNGEE. CDR3 protein: CASSGDTKQFF. CDR3 sequence (DNA): TGTGCCAGCAGCGGCGACACGAAGCAGTTCTTC.

The V gene is TRBV5-4, the J gene TRBJ2-7; 8 nucleotides agree with TRBD1. CDR3 size: 15 residues. Germline assignment: CDR1 SGHNT and CDR2 YYREEE (reference sequence). Trimming took 4 bases from V and 3 from J; bases not matched to a gene: 9. CDR3 in amino acids: CASSLKATGGYEQYF. Here the CDR3 DNA reads TGTGCCAGCAGCCTCAAGGCTACAGGGGGCTACGAGCAGTACTTC. Full variable domain (rest looked up from reference TRBV5-4 and TRBJ2-7): ETGVTQSPTHLIKTRGQQVTLRCSSQSGHNTVSWYQQALGQGPQFIFQYYREEENGRGNFPPRFSGLQFPNYSSELNVNALELDDSALYLCASSLKATGGYEQYFGPGTRLTVT.

The J gene is TRBJ2-3, the V gene TRBV5-1; 7 bases are a match to TRBD2. The V and J ends lost 2 bases and 2 bases, in that order; junction bases with no gene match: 5. In germline, CDR1 is SGHRS, CDR2 YFSETQ. CDR3 size: 15 residues. The CDR3 DNA is TGCGCCAGCAGCTTTACTAGCGCCCACACAGATACGCAGTATTTT. Its translation is CASSFTSAHTDTQYF.

J is TRBJ2-6 and V is TRBV10-2, with a weak D call TRBD2 (5 bases). The V gene lost 6 bases and the J gene lost 0 bases, with 15 bases spanning the gap. CDR3 size: 17 residues. Germline CDR1 and CDR2: WSHSY and SAAADI. CDR3 amino acids: CASSHGLTSSGANVLTF. The CDR3, as DNA: TGCGCCAGCAGCCACGGACTGACGTCCTCTGGGGCCAACGTCCTGACTTTC.

As for this clone: The same CDR3 is also encoded by other DNA sequences in this sample. The chain is built from TRBV28 and TRBJ1-3; 9 bases agree with TRBD1. CDR1 and CDR2 (germline): MDHEN, SYDVKM. The CDR3 is 15 residues long. Losses at the gene ends were 4 bases for V and 0 bases for J; bases not matched to a gene: 1. In DNA, the CDR3 is TGTGCCAGCAGTTCACAGGGGGCCTCTGGAAACACCATATATTTT. Protein product: CASSSQGASGNTIYF.

The chain couples TRBV2 to TRBJ2-3; 12 bases line up with TRBD2. After removal of 5 bases from V and 4 bases from J, the junction contained 4 bases not matched to a gene. This CDR3 has 15 amino acids. Germline V gene sequence: CDR1 SNHLY, CDR2 FYNNEI. Here the CDR3 reads CASSQLAGGPDTQYF. CDR3 in DNA: TGTGCCAGCAGTCAACTAGCGGGGGGACCAGATACGCAGTATTTT. Full variable domain (outside the CDR3, taken from reference TRBV2 and TRBJ2-3): EPEVTQTPSHQVTQMGQEVILRCVPISNHLYFYWYRQILGQKVEFLVSFYNNEISEKSEIFDDQFSVERPDGSNFTLKIRSTKLEDSAMYFCASSQLAGGPDTQYFGPGTRLTVL.

Details on this clone: Within the sample, other DNA sequences also encode this same CDR3. The V call is TRBV19, the J call TRBJ1-4; a possible D gene is TRBD1 (5 bases). This CDR3 is built from 15 residues. V lost 3 bases to trimming and J lost 3 bases, with 11 bases between them. Germline values: CDR1 LNHDA, CDR2 SQIVND (reference sequence). For the CDR3, the DNA is TGTGCCAGTAGTATCGGGACTGTCCCTAATGAAAAACTGTTTTTT. It codes for CASSIGTVPNEKLFF.

This clone was found once. The CDR3 region is CASSRLDGMRTEAFF. In DNA form, the CDR3 reads TGTGCCAGCAGCCGCCTGGACGGGATGAGGACTGAAGCTTTCTTT. The J gene is TRBJ1-1, the V gene TRBV11-1; D is undetermined. With 5 bases removed from V and 5 bases from J, the gap between germline ends came to 18 bases. Germline V lookup: CDR1 SGHAT, CDR2 FQDESV (reference sequence). This CDR3 spans 15 amino acids.

The chain employs TRBV5-5 and TRBJ2-1; D unresolved. CDR1 is SGHKS and CDR2 is YYEKEE in the germline V gene (reference sequence). The CDR3 length is 14 residues. V lost 2 bases and J 0 bases, leaving 6 bases between the germline ends. The DNA for the CDR3 is TGTGCCAGCAGCTTACTATTCTCCTACAATGAGCAGTTCTTC. It codes for CASSLLFSYNEQFF.

This chain joins TRBV4-1 and TRBJ1-1, with D perhaps TRBD1 (5 bases). Germline V gene sequence: CDR1 MGHRA, CDR2 YSYEKL. The V and J ends lost 1 base and 0 bases respectively, with 12 bases between them. There are 16 residues in the CDR3. Here the CDR3 reads CASSQVSSGMNTEAFF. CDR3 DNA: TGCGCCAGCAGCCAAGTGAGTTCAGGGATGAACACTGAAGCTTTCTTT.

The chain uses TRBV2 and TRBJ2-7; TRBD2 matches at 8 bases. The CDR3 covers 12 residues. The V gene's germline CDR1 is SNHLY and CDR2 FYNNEI. V gave up 8 bases and J gave up 2 bases; unmatched junction bases: 2. The CDR3 region has the DNA TGTGCCAGCCGGGGGGGACCCTACGAGCAGTACTTC. Its translation is CASRGGPYEQYF.

This chain connects TRBV19 to TRBJ2-1; TRBD2 is a possible D gene (6 bases). From germline, CDR1 is LNHDA and CDR2 SQIVND (reference sequence). V lost 7 bases to trimming and J lost 0 bases, with 13 bases between them. CDR3 length: 15 residues. Here the CDR3 DNA reads TGTGCCAGTAAGGAGGGGCCGGGCTCCTACAATGAGCAGTTCTTC. As protein: CASKEGPGSYNEQFF.

The chain combines TRBV6-1 with TRBJ1-5, with TRBD1 as a possible D gene (6 bases). Trimming removed 6 bases at V and 1 base at J, with 13 bases between. Germline V gene sequence: CDR1 MNHNS, CDR2 SASEGT. There are 15 residues in the CDR3. CDR3: CASRQGVVSNQPQHF. The DNA of the CDR3 is TGTGCCAGCAGACAGGGTGTAGTAAGCAATCAGCCCCAGCATTTT.

This chain uses TRBV5-1 with TRBJ1-3; the D gene is possibly TRBD1 (5 bases). The CDR3 covers 15 residues. Trimming pared 0 bases from V and 0 bases from J, leaving 7 bases between. Germline V CDR1 and CDR2: SGHRS, YFSETQ. In nucleotides, the CDR3 is TGCGCCAGCAGCTTGGCGACAGACTCTGGAAACACCATATATTTT. Its protein product is CASSLATDSGNTIYF. Filled out from reference TRBV5-1 and TRBJ1-3, the complete variable domain reads KAGVTQTPRYLIKTRGQQVTLSCSPISGHRSVSWYQQTPGQGLQFLFEYFSETQRNKGNFPGRFSGRQFSNSRSEMNVSTLELGDSALYLCASSLATDSGNTIYFGEGSWLTVV.

The chain combines TRBV5-1 with TRBJ1-3; D gene unclear. The germline gives CDR1 SGHRS, CDR2 YFSETQ. V lost 1 base and J lost 1, with 9 bases in between. The CDR3 consists of 15 residues. As DNA, the CDR3 is TGCGCCAGCAGCTTGAGCGGCAATTCTGGAAACACCATATATTTT. Translated, it gives CASSLSGNSGNTIYF.

V is TRBV28 and J is TRBJ2-1, with 9 bases aligning to TRBD2. The CDR3 contains 16 residues. Trimming took 1 base from V and 5 from J; bases not matched to a gene: 6. Germline CDR1 and CDR2: MDHEN and SYDVKM. CDR3 nucleotides: TGTGCCAGCAGTTTATTAGCTAGCGGGAAGGACAATGAGCAGTTCTTC. Residues: CASSLLASGKDNEQFF. Using reference TRBV28 and TRBJ2-1 for the parts outside the CDR3, the full variable domain is DVKVTQSSRYLVKRTGEKVFLECVQDMDHENMFWYRQDPGLGLRLIYFSYDVKMKEKGDIPEGYSVSREKKERFSLILESASTNQTSMYLCASSLLASGKDNEQFFGPGTRLTVL.

The chain has TRBV7-9 and TRBJ1-1; TRBD1 agrees at 10 bases. Germline CDR1 reads SEHNR; CDR2 reads FQNEAQ (reference sequence). Trimming removed 7 bases from V and 3 bases from J; junction bases left unmatched: 8. The CDR3 contains 15 residues. CDR3 coding DNA: TGTGCCAGCATCGGGACAGGGGCAAAGGACACTGAAGCTTTCTTT. Translating gives CASIGTGAKDTEAFF.

V and J are TRBV4-1 and TRBJ2-7, with 8 bases fitting TRBD1. The CDR3 contains 18 residues. Germline CDR1 is MGHRA and CDR2 is YSYEKL. The ends lost 0 bases at V and 0 bases at J; junction bases unmatched: 10. The CDR3 DNA sequence: TGCGCCAGCAGCCAAGATAGGGCAGGGGGCCCACACTCCTACGAGCAGTACTTC. Protein product: CASSQDRAGGPHSYEQYF.

This clone was seen a handful of times. The chain carries TRBV9 and TRBJ1-3; D may be TRBD1 (6 bases). This CDR3 contains 15 residues. Germline V gene sequence: CDR1 SGDLS, CDR2 YYNGEE. V lost 0 bases, J lost 4 bases, and 11 bases lay in between. The CDR3 loop reads CASSVAGQGGNTIYF. The CDR3 DNA sequence: TGTGCCAGCAGCGTAGCCGGGCAGGGGGGAAACACCATATATTTT.

This clone was seen a few times. This chain links TRBV30 with TRBJ1-1, with D possibly matching TRBD1 (5 bases). The V end was cut by 2 bases, the J end by 1 base, with 8 bases between. The CDR3 is made up of 13 amino acids. Germline assignment: CDR1 GTSNPN and CDR2 SVGIG (reference sequence). Here the CDR3 reads CAWSKGSNTEAFF. In DNA form, the CDR3 reads TGTGCCTGGAGTAAGGGGTCGAACACTGAAGCTTTCTTT.

This clone was observed a few times. V is TRBV4-1 and J is TRBJ1-5; D perhaps matches TRBD1 (5 bases). The CDR3 loop spans 15 amino acids. The germline CDR1 and CDR2 sequences are MGHRA and YSYEKL. With 2 bases removed from V and 4 bases from J, the gap between germline ends came to 12 bases. Here the CDR3 DNA reads TGCGCCAGCAGCCAACAGGGTCCTGCTAATCAGCCCCAGCATTTT. This gives the protein CASSQQGPANQPQHF.

This chain connects TRBV6-5 to TRBJ1-1; TRBD1 matches 7 bases. The junction had 6 bases not matched to a gene; V was cut back by 5 bases and J by 0 bases. This CDR3 has 15 residues. CDR1 and CDR2 (germline): MNHEY, SVGAGI. The CDR3 region is CASSRDSYMNTEAFF. In nucleotides, the CDR3 is TGTGCCAGCAGTCGGGACAGTTATATGAACACTGAAGCTTTCTTT.